A single sample gave rise to the 23 T cell receptor beta chains below, sequenced in a study of regulatory T cells in long-lasting Graves disease. The time point here: newly diagnosed GD, antithyroid drugs for less than 3 months. Extracted PBMC RNA gave rise to the TCR library. Arm-PCR of CDR3 regions and iRepertoire HTBI primers were the basis on which TCR beta libraries were built. Via MiXCR, TCRdb re-called the multiplex PCR reads, giving one row per CDR3 protein. The table records 440,000 or so distinct CDR3 sequences, about 15% of them present only once. In addition, the sample was reused for a study of T cells in Graves' hyperthyroidism and ophthalmopathy.

Sequencing was performed on peripheral blood mononuclear cells (PBMCs), taken at new diagnosis, from a patient treated with antithyroid drugs. These receptors were obtained from a woman in her 30s with Graves disease.

The chain combines TRBV6-2 or TRBV6-3 with TRBJ2-4; TRBD2 matches at 15 bases. The CDR3 runs to 15 residues. Germline CDR1 MNHEY, CDR2 SVGEGT. The ends lost 5 bases at V and 9 bases at J; junction bases unmatched: 5. CDR3 coding DNA: TGTGCCAGCAGTCCTCCGGGACTAGCGGGGGGCATTCAGTACTTC. Translation: CASSPPGLAGGIQYF.

There are many counts of this clonotype. The V call is TRBV30, the J call TRBJ2-2; D is uncertain. CDR3 size: 12 residues. V shed 3 bases and J shed 1 base, with 3 bases lying between them. Germline loops: CDR1 GTSNPN, CDR2 SVGIG (reference sequence). CDR3 loop: CAWRGNTGELFF. The CDR3 nucleotides are TGTGCCTGGAGAGGGAACACCGGGGAGCTGTTTTTT.

This clonotype was seen repeatedly, ten times or more. J is TRBJ1-5 and V is TRBV20-1, with D possibly TRBD1 on 6 matching bases. CDR1 and CDR2 (germline): DFQATT, SNEGSKA (reference sequence). CDR3 length: 14 amino acids. The V gene lost 6 bases and the J gene lost 3 bases, with 15 bases spanning the gap. CDR3: CSATPGGPNQPQHF. Written as DNA, the CDR3 is TGCAGTGCCACCCCCGGGGGGCCCAATCAGCCCCAGCATTTT.

The V gene is TRBV14, the J gene TRBJ2-5; 10 positions agree with TRBD1. The CDR3 runs 18 residues. After removal of 4 bases from V and 0 bases from J, the junction contained 11 bases not matched to a gene. CDR1 and CDR2 from the germline V gene are SGHDN and FVKESK. The CDR3 here is CASSPGVVDRGYQETQYF. In DNA, the CDR3 is TGTGCCAGCAGCCCCGGAGTGGTGGACAGGGGGTACCAAGAGACCCAGTACTTC.

This clonotype was found many times. This rearrangement joins TRBV7-9 to TRBJ2-1; 11 bases align to TRBD1. The germline V gene has CDR1 SEHNR and CDR2 FQNEAQ (reference sequence). V lost 1 base to trimming and J lost 3 bases; unmatched junction nucleotides: 2. The CDR3 covers 16 residues. CDR3 DNA sequence: TGTGCCAGCAGCTTAGAGGGACAGGGGGTCTACAATGAGCAGTTCTTC. Amino acid sequence: CASSLEGQGVYNEQFF.

This clonotype was seen at least ten times. This chain links TRBV20-1 with TRBJ2-4; the match to TRBD2 covers 7 bases. The CDR3 is 17 residues long. V lost 1 base, J lost 1 base, and 10 bases stayed unmatched. Germline CDR1 DFQATT, CDR2 SNEGSKA (reference sequence). This CDR3 is CSARAGEGGLAKNIQYF. The DNA for the CDR3 is TGCAGTGCTAGAGCGGGGGAGGGTGGCCTGGCCAAAAACATTCAGTACTTC.

This clonotype occurred many times. The V call is TRBV11-3, the J call TRBJ1-1; no clear D. The CDR3 runs 15 residues. Between the trimmed V and J ends, which lost 5 bases and 5 bases, there was a span of 18 bases. From germline, CDR1 is SGHNT and CDR2 YENEEA. CDR3 in DNA: TGTGCCAGCAGCACCCCGGAAGGGCTAGAAACTGAAGCTTTCTTT. Translating gives CASSTPEGLETEAFF.

Ten or more counts support this clonotype. This chain connects TRBV6-2 or TRBV6-3 to TRBJ2-3; D not resolved. The germline V gene has CDR1 MNHEY and CDR2 SVGEGT. There are 16 residues in the CDR3. V lost 1 base, J lost 0 bases, and 11 bases lay in between. DNA for the CDR3: TGTGCCAGCAGTTACTGGGCGGAACCTAGCACAGATACGCAGTATTTT. It yields the protein CASSYWAEPSTDTQYF.

The chain uses TRBV6-1 and TRBJ2-3; 8 positions agree with TRBD2. V shed 7 bases, J shed 6 bases, and the junction held 9 bases outside the gene matches. The V gene's germline CDR1 is MNHNS and CDR2 SASEGT. This CDR3 region has 14 residues. CDR3: CASTGAGEVDTQYF. The CDR3 nucleotides are TGTGCCAGCACCGGAGCGGGAGAAGTGGATACGCAGTATTTT.

V gene TRBV9 combines with J gene TRBJ1-1, with D perhaps TRBD1 (5 bases). CDR1 SGDLS and CDR2 YYNGEE come from the germline V gene. CDR3 length equals 15 residues. V was clipped by 4 bases and J by 5 bases, with 18 bases between them. The CDR3 protein is CASSLSVRDVTEAFF. DNA for the CDR3: TGTGCCAGCAGCCTGAGCGTCAGGGACGTTACTGAAGCTTTCTTT.

This clonotype showed up just a few times. The V and J genes are TRBV6-2 or TRBV6-3 and TRBJ1-3, with 9 bases identical to TRBD1. The CDR3 consists of 17 residues. With V trimmed by 1 base and J by 2 bases, 6 bases remained unmatched. Germline V gene lookup returns CDR1 MNHEY and CDR2 SVGEGT. The CDR3, as DNA: TGTGCCAGCAGTTACTATCCTCGGGACAGGGCTGGAAACACCATATATTTT. It specifies CASSYYPRDRAGNTIYF.

This clonotype was detected many times. The chain combines TRBV6-2 or TRBV6-3 with TRBJ2-7; D not resolved. Germline loops: CDR1 MNHEY, CDR2 SVGEGT. V lost 0 bases, J lost 2 bases, and 14 bases lay in between. The CDR3 consists of 16 residues. DNA of the CDR3: TGTGCCAGCAGTTACTCAACCTTATACAACCCCTACGAGCAGTACTTC. Translating gives CASSYSTLYNPYEQYF.

This clonotype was seen more than once but under ten times. The chain recombines TRBV7-9 with TRBJ2-1; D may be TRBD2 (5 bases). CDR1 and CDR2 (germline): SEHNR, FQNEAQ (reference sequence). The CDR3 runs to 16 residues. V lost 0 bases, J lost 1 base, and 10 bases lay in between. DNA for the CDR3: TGTGCCAGCAGCTTAGCAGCGGTTATATCCTACAATGAGCAGTTCTTC. Translated: CASSLAAVISYNEQFF. Full variable domain (missing parts from reference TRBV7-9 and TRBJ2-1): DTGVSQNPRHKITKRGQNVTFRCDPISEHNRLYWYRQTLGQGPEFLTYFQNEAQLEKSRLLSDRFSAERPKGSFSTLEIQRTEQGDSAMYLCASSLAAVISYNEQFFGPGTRLTVL.

This clonotype has more than one count but fewer than ten. This rearrangement joins TRBV4-2 to TRBJ2-7, with 12 bases matching TRBD2. There are 17 residues in the CDR3. Germline CDR1 reads LGHNA; CDR2 reads YNFKEQ. Trimming cost V 1 base and J 3 bases; bases outside gene matches: 7. The CDR3, as DNA: TGTGCCAGCAGCCAAGGGAAGACTAGCGGGAGAATCTACGAGCAGTACTTC. It is translated as CASSQGKTSGRIYEQYF.

Ten or more counts support this clonotype. This sequence joins TRBV2 and TRBJ1-2, with TRBD1 matching over 9 bases. Trimming removed 6 bases from V and 2 bases from J; junction bases left unmatched: 4. Per germline, CDR1 SNHLY and CDR2 FYNNEI. The CDR3 totals 14 residues. As DNA, the CDR3 is TGTGCCAGCAGAGGGACAGGGAGGAACTATGGCTACACCTTC. The encoded protein is CASRGTGRNYGYTF.

This clonotype was detected ten times or more. The chain couples TRBV15 to TRBJ2-1; maybe TRBD1 (5 bases). Germline V lookup: CDR1 LNHNV, CDR2 YYDKDF (reference sequence). CDR3 length equals 14 residues. With 1 base removed from V and 7 bases from J, the gap between germline ends came to 11 bases. This CDR3 reads CATSRAGSENEQFF. The CDR3 region has the DNA TGTGCCACCAGCAGAGCAGGGTCAGAAAATGAGCAGTTCTTC.

This clonotype was observed a few times. J is TRBJ1-5 and V is TRBV9, with D uncertain. V lost 5 bases and J 5 bases, leaving 11 bases between the germline ends. Per germline, CDR1 SGDLS and CDR2 YYNGEE. CDR3 length: 13 residues. CDR3 DNA: TGTGCCAGCAGTATAACGATGGATCAGCCCCAGCATTTT. It yields the protein CASSITMDQPQHF.

As concerns this clonotype: Given a much more abundant clone one base away, this may be a read error. The chain joins TRBV3-1 to TRBJ2-5; D gene unclear. The DNA end is more similar to TRBJ2-1, so the J call may be wrong. This CDR3 has 14 residues. Germline V gene lookup returns CDR1 LGHDT and CDR2 YNNKEL (reference sequence). The CDR3 sequence is CASSQSVGLYEQFF. CDR3 sequence (DNA): TGTGCCAGCAGCCAAAGTGTCGGGCTCTACGAGCAGTTCTTC.

This clonotype was picked up many times. The V and J genes are TRBV24-1 and TRBJ2-1, with 7 nucleotides matching TRBD1. Germline V CDR1 and CDR2: KGHDR, SFDVKD. V gave up 4 bases and J gave up 2 bases; unmatched junction bases: 4. CDR3 size: 15 residues. DNA of the CDR3: TGTGCCACCAGTGAGCCGGGACAGACCTACAATGAGCAGTTCTTC. Its protein is CATSEPGQTYNEQFF.

The sample holds many counts of this clonotype. This rearrangement joins TRBV2 to TRBJ1-4, with TRBD1 as a possible D gene (6 bases). The germline V and J ends were trimmed by 7 bases and 3 bases, with 12 bases remaining between them. Germline V lookup: CDR1 SNHLY, CDR2 FYNNEI. This CDR3 has 14 residues. DNA of the CDR3: TGTGCCAGCAATAGAGCAGGGGCTAATGAAAAACTGTTTTTT. Amino acids: CASNRAGANEKLFF.

This clonotype was observed once. The junction does not match germline at one end; this may be a read error. J is TRBJ2-5 and V is TRBV2; the D is unclear. In germline, CDR1 is SNHLY, CDR2 FYNNEI. This CDR3 has 13 residues. The CDR3 spells CASSLAGVETQHF. CDR3 DNA sequence: TGTGCCAGCAGCTTAGCCGGAGTCGAGACCCAGCACTTC.

The rearrangement joins TRBV18 to TRBJ2-1; 9 bases match TRBD2. Trimming at V came to 4 bases and at J to 3 bases, leaving 7 bases not matched to a gene. Germline CDR1 reads KGHSH; CDR2 reads LQKENI. This CDR3 spans 16 amino acids. The CDR3 sequence: CASSLSASGIYNEQFF. As DNA, the CDR3 is TGTGCCAGCTCACTCAGTGCTAGCGGGATCTACAATGAGCAGTTCTTC.

The V gene is TRBV25-1, the J gene TRBJ1-6; 7 positions match TRBD1. Germline-derived CDR1 and CDR2 are MGHDK and SYGVNS. The CDR3 contains 14 residues. J lost 5 bases, V lost 4 bases, and 2 bases had no gene match. CDR3 sequence: CASSVQGHNSPLHF. CDR3 in DNA: TGTGCCAGCAGTGTACAGGGGCATAATTCACCCCTCCACTTT.